The source of this T cell receptor beta chain is a study of sequential checkpoint blockade in melanoma (dated by TCRdb to between 2018 and 2021). In terms of the full investigation: Using 1:1 randomization, the trial assigned patients either to first-line nivolumab followed by ipilimumab (arm A) or to ipilimumab followed by nivolumab (arm B). Maintenance nivolumab was given following each of the two trial sequences. Matched tumor biopsies were taken from 20 to 25 patients before treatment and at week 13, after single-agent nivolumab (arm A) or ipilimumab (arm B). DNA from approximately 91 pretreatment melanoma tumor samples was subjected to TCRbeta immunosequencing. Roughly 85% of the matched pre- and post-treatment tumor biopsy pairs came from the same lesion.

A few counts support this clone. No antigen is known for it. There are no base qualities to consult, and no much larger clone falls within one base. The immunoSEQ Assay was used to immunosequence TCRbeta CDR3 regions from genomic DNA. Before high-throughput sequencing, the genomic DNA was amplified using bias-controlled multiplex PCR. As for the original processing: To quantify the absolute abundance of each unique TCRbeta CDR3 region, the sequences were collapsed and filtered. Clonality was defined as 1 minus Pielou's evenness and was calculated using productive rearrangements only. Tumor T-cell fraction was calculated by normalizing TCRbeta template counts to the amount of usable DNA, which was estimated from several housekeeping genes. A previously published method was used to identify clones with significantly greater frequencies in on-treatment samples than in baseline samples. TCRdb holds this immuneACCESS table with in-frame rearrangements only. Some clones are missing; in checked studies, unresolved V genes explain under half, and the rest has no known cause. Clone size and the V and J calls come from that table; the DNA yielded D and trimming. This sample lists under 4,500 clones; roughly 21% were detected once. In total, the top ten clones hold over 4% of the sample.

The full study reports these points: Among patients in arm A, the nivolumab-first arm, pretreatment tumor TIL clonality was associated with response (P = .04). Tumor T-cell fraction and clonality were correlated with PD-L1 staining and CD8+ T-cell counts, but not with mutational load. Clinical benefit was about 30 times more likely to be achieved by patients whose tumor T-cell fraction and clonality increased by week 13. Within-arm analyses of tumor T-cell fraction were limited by small sample sizes and reduced statistical power. Validation of the response-prediction model combining TCR metrics and mutation burden is needed in larger, independent patient cohorts.

Relative to germline, V is 7 bases shorter and J is 4 bases shorter, with 8 bases between their ends. CDR1 is given as KGHSH and CDR2 as LQKENI, both from the germline V gene. Inclusive of the bounding cysteine and phenylalanine, the CDR3 is 12 residues long. Only the CDR3 DNA stays, 36 bases, in frame from base 1. This specimen's treatment or condition label, per the study, means: randomized to nivolumab then ipilimumab (arm A) or the reverse (arm B). Prior DNA-damaging chemotherapy had not been received by any trial patient. Samples were obtained from patients with melanoma enrolled in CheckMate 064, a randomized, open-label phase II trial of sequential checkpoint blockade. Genomic DNA from formalin-fixed paraffin-embedded (FFPE) tissue samples was used for tumor TCR sequencing.

This specimen consisted of tumor tissue (inferred from file names), obtained from a patient given nivolumab and ipilimumab in sequence. The V and J segments used are TRBV18 and TRBJ1-5; TRBD1 is a weak D gene call, 5 bases matching. The source is a human donor with melanoma. The DNA reads TGTGCCAGCTTTGACAGAAATCAGCCCCAGCATTTT. Its protein product is CASFDRNQPQHF.